These 18 T cell receptor beta chains were sequenced from one sample in a study of blood T cell repertoires in COVID-19. Repertoires were generated with immunoSEQ multiplex PCR, while TCRdb's copy carries only in-frame clones and drops some. The sample has about 73,000 clones, roughly nine tenths seen once. The sample comprised peripheral blood. These receptors were taken from a man of 80 years or more with acute or convalescent COVID-19.

The CDR3: CASSSTSAGLTDTQYF. In DNA, the CDR3 is TGCGCCAGCAGTTCCACCTCAGCGGGATTAACAGATACGCAGTATTTT. This chain uses TRBV5-1 with TRBJ2-3; 7 bases align to TRBD2. In germline, CDR1 is SGHRS, CDR2 YFSETQ. The CDR3 spans 16 residues. Trimming at V came to 5 bases and at J to 3 bases, leaving 12 bases not matched to a gene. Full variable domain (missing parts from reference TRBV5-1 and TRBJ2-3): KAGVTQTPRYLIKTRGQQVTLSCSPISGHRSVSWYQQTPGQGLQFLFEYFSETQRNKGNFPGRFSGRQFSNSRSEMNVSTLELGDSALYLCASSSTSAGLTDTQYFGPGTRLTVL.

The chain employs TRBV3-1 (or the pseudogene TRBV3-2) and TRBJ1-2; D is possibly TRBD1 (6 bases). The germline V gene encodes CDR1 LGHDT and CDR2 YNNKEL (reference sequence). The ends were cut back, 4 bases at V and 1 base at J, with 10 bases in the middle. The CDR3 loop spans 14 amino acids. The CDR3 region is CASSPTGFNYGYTF. The DNA for the CDR3 is TGTGCCAGCAGCCCGACAGGTTTTAACTATGGCTACACCTTC.

The gene calls are TRBV7-9 and TRBJ2-1, with D unclear. Trimming removed 1 base from V and 3 bases from J, with 7 bases in between. There are 14 residues in the CDR3. Germline assignment: CDR1 SEHNR and CDR2 FQNEAQ (reference sequence). The CDR3 region is CASSLGVVYNEQFF. As DNA, the CDR3 is TGTGCCAGCAGCTTAGGTGTAGTCTACAATGAGCAGTTCTTC.

The chain joins TRBV4-1 to TRBJ2-3; perhaps TRBD2 as D (6 bases). Trimming took 0 bases from V and 2 from J, leaving 12 bases between them. The V gene's germline CDR1 is MGHRA and CDR2 YSYEKL. The CDR3 contains 16 residues. The CDR3 sequence is CASSQEGRGNTDTQYF. CDR3 nucleotides: TGCGCCAGCAGCCAAGAGGGGCGGGGAAACACAGATACGCAGTATTTT.

The V and J genes are TRBV5-1 and TRBJ2-3; 11 positions agree with TRBD2. Per germline, CDR1 SGHRS and CDR2 YFSETQ. This CDR3 has 16 residues. V lost 0 bases, J lost 3 bases, and 3 bases stayed unmatched. CDR3 protein: CASSLASGGRTDTQYF. Written as DNA, the CDR3 is TGCGCCAGCAGCTTGGCTAGCGGGGGGAGGACAGATACGCAGTATTTT.

The table lists this clone with a few counts. The V gene is TRBV6-5, the J gene TRBJ1-1; a weak D match, TRBD1 (6 bases). The CDR3 extends over 14 amino acids. The V gene's germline CDR1 is MNHEY and CDR2 SVGAGI. Trimming stripped 5 bases from V and 3 bases from J, with 13 bases between. CDR3 protein: CASSRRQEDTEAFF. For the CDR3, the DNA is TGTGCCAGCAGTCGACGACAGGAGGACACTGAAGCTTTCTTT.

The genes are TRBV27 and TRBJ1-1; TRBD1 matches 7 bases. V was pared by 0 bases and J by 7 bases, with 8 bases of the junction left unmatched. Germline V lookup: CDR1 MNHEY, CDR2 SMNVEV (reference sequence). The CDR3 covers 15 residues. CDR3 in DNA: TGTGCCAGCAGTTTATCACGGACAGGAGGGGGTGAAGCTTTCTTT. Its protein is CASSLSRTGGGEAFF.

The V and J genes are TRBV12-5 and TRBJ1-1; the D gene is possibly TRBD1 (5 bases). Germline V lookup: CDR1 LGHNT, CDR2 FRNRAP. Trimming pared 7 bases from V and 1 base from J, leaving 13 bases between. The CDR3 totals 14 residues. As DNA, the CDR3 is TGTGCTAGTGTTCCGGACGGACAGAACACTGAAGCTTTCTTT. It translates to CASVPDGQNTEAFF.

This clone was detected once. The V gene is TRBV24-1, the J gene TRBJ2-1; TRBD2 matches 8 bases. CDR1 KGHDR and CDR2 SFDVKD come from the germline V gene. Trimming at V came to 4 bases and at J to 1 base, leaving 2 bases not matched to a gene. The CDR3 covers 15 residues. The CDR3 region is CATSEGTSSYNEQFF. DNA of the CDR3: TGTGCCACCAGTGAAGGGACTAGTTCCTACAATGAGCAGTTCTTC.

This rearrangement joins TRBV30 to TRBJ1-1, with 7 bases lining up with TRBD1. The CDR3 totals 11 residues. Looked up from germline, CDR1 is GTSNPN and CDR2 is SVGIG (reference sequence). With 1 base clipped from V and 7 bases from J, the junction kept 0 bases outside the gene matches. The CDR3: CAWSAGGEAFF. The CDR3 coding sequence is TGTGCCTGGAGTGCAGGGGGTGAAGCTTTCTTT.

V and J are TRBV18 and TRBJ1-4, with 8 bases fitting TRBD1. CDR3 length: 16 residues. Germline V gene data show CDR1 as KGHSH and CDR2 as LQKENI. V dropped 6 bases and J dropped 5; count of bases not matched to a gene: 11. Here the CDR3 reads CASSPLRDRGNEKLFF. The CDR3 region has the DNA TGTGCCAGCTCCCCGCTACGAGACAGGGGAAATGAAAAACTGTTTTTT.

The gene calls are TRBV6-2 or TRBV6-3 and TRBJ2-3; D is perhaps TRBD2 (5 bases). The CDR3 covers 15 residues. Between the trimmed V and J ends, which lost 6 bases and 4 bases, there was a span of 17 bases. Germline values: CDR1 MNHEY, CDR2 SVGEGT. This chain's CDR3 is CASSLYTSRADTQYF. The CDR3 DNA is TGTGCCAGCAGCCTCTACACTAGTAGGGCAGATACGCAGTATTTT.

The V gene is TRBV7-9, the J gene TRBJ1-1; D might be TRBD1 (6 bases). CDR3 length: 16 amino acids. V gave up 5 bases and J gave up 5 bases, with 21 bases separating them. Germline V gene lookup returns CDR1 SEHNR and CDR2 FQNEAQ (reference sequence). The CDR3 spells CASSATRGAGRTEAFF. The CDR3 DNA reads TGTGCCAGCAGCGCGACCCGGGGGGCGGGAAGGACTGAAGCTTTCTTT.

The CDR3 DNA reads as TGTGCCAGCAGCTTGGCAGGGCAAACAGATACGCAGTATTTT. Its protein product is CASSLAGQTDTQYF. V gene TRBV5-4 combines with J gene TRBJ2-3, with D tentatively TRBD1 (5 bases). Germline lookup yields CDR1 SGHNT and CDR2 YYREEE (reference sequence). The CDR3 has 14 residues. Trimming pared 0 bases from V and 3 bases from J, leaving 8 bases between.

The chain has TRBV28 and TRBJ2-1, with no clear D. This CDR3 is 13 amino acids long. The V end was cut by 6 bases, the J end by 6 bases, with 12 bases between. Per germline, CDR1 MDHEN and CDR2 SYDVKM. Here the CDR3 reads CASSPTAPNEQFF. The CDR3 DNA reads as TGTGCCAGCAGCCCCACAGCCCCCAATGAGCAGTTCTTC. The complete variable domain, with remaining parts taken from reference TRBV28 and TRBJ2-1, reads DVKVTQSSRYLVKRTGEKVFLECVQDMDHENMFWYRQDPGLGLRLIYFSYDVKMKEKGDIPEGYSVSREKKERFSLILESASTNQTSMYLCASSPTAPNEQFFGPGTRLTVL.

The rearrangement uses TRBV5-4 and TRBJ2-7; 9 bases are a match to TRBD2. The length of the CDR3 is 17 residues. V was clipped by 4 bases and J by 0 bases; unmatched bases: 11. Germline V gene data show CDR1 as SGHNT and CDR2 as YYREEE (reference sequence). Written as DNA, the CDR3 is TGTGCCAGCAGCCGGGACATGGCTAGCGGGGACTCCTACGAGCAGTACTTC. Translation: CASSRDMASGDSYEQYF.

This chain uses TRBV30 with TRBJ2-3, with a weak D call TRBD1 (5 bases). This CDR3 is built from 14 residues. Trimming shortened V by 2 bases and J by 3 bases, and 12 bases separated the two germline ends. Per the germline V gene, CDR1 is GTSNPN and CDR2 is SVGIG (reference sequence). This chain's CDR3 is CAWSKGIGTDTQYF. The CDR3 DNA reads as TGTGCCTGGAGTAAGGGGATTGGTACAGATACGCAGTATTTT.

The gene calls are TRBV3-1 (or the pseudogene TRBV3-2) and TRBJ2-3, with D possibly being TRBD2 (6 bases). CDR3 length: 16 residues. V lost 0 bases and J 3 bases, leaving 13 bases between the germline ends. Per germline, CDR1 LGHDT and CDR2 YNNKEL (reference sequence). CDR3 region: CASSQDQGGRTDTQYF. In nucleotides, the CDR3 is TGTGCCAGCAGCCAAGATCAAGGAGGGAGGACAGATACGCAGTATTTT.